One sample yielded the 29 T cell receptor beta chains listed below, sequenced in a study of cytomegalovirus exposure and HLA in healthy donors. 13 Jbeta primers and 60 Vbeta primers were used for the PCR. Sequencing used immunoSEQ multiplex PCR; TCRdb keeps in-frame clones, though not all of them. Of about 210,000 clones listed, around four fifths are singletons. Sequencing input: PBMCs. All receptors come from a middle-aged man in good health and CMV-seropositive.

The chain is built from TRBV10-3 and TRBJ1-6; 7 positions match TRBD1. The V gene's germline CDR1 is ENHRY and CDR2 SYGVKD. CDR3 size: 13 residues. V lost 7 bases, J lost 10 bases, and 7 bases stayed unmatched. For the CDR3, the DNA is TGTGCCATCAAAGACTCCAGGGGGTCACCCCTCCACTTT. This sequence encodes CAIKDSRGSPLHF.

CDR3 sequence: CASSIGDRGTDTQYF. The CDR3 bases are TGTGCCAGTAGTATAGGGGACAGGGGCACAGATACGCAGTATTTT. This chain joins TRBV19 and TRBJ2-3, with 9 bases lining up with TRBD1. The trim removed 1 base at V and 1 base at J, leaving 0 bases unmatched. The CDR3 loop spans 15 amino acids. CDR1 LNHDA and CDR2 SQIVND come from the germline V gene (reference sequence).

The V gene is TRBV28, the J gene TRBJ1-3, with D perhaps matching TRBD1 (6 bases). V lost 3 bases, J lost 2 bases, and 11 bases lay in between. The germline CDR1 and CDR2 sequences are MDHEN and SYDVKM. This CDR3 region has 15 residues. The CDR3 loop is CASSLQGRAGNTIYF. The DNA for the CDR3 is TGTGCCAGCAGTTTGCAGGGGCGGGCTGGAAACACCATATATTTT.

The V gene is TRBV28, the J gene TRBJ2-3, with no clear D. The CDR3 totals 15 residues. The germline V and J ends were trimmed by 5 bases and 1 base, with 13 bases remaining between them. In germline, CDR1 is MDHEN, CDR2 SYDVKM. The CDR3 bases are TGTGCCAGCAGTGCTCTAGAGTCTGGCACAGATACGCAGTATTTT. It encodes CASSALESGTDTQYF.

This chain connects TRBV15 to TRBJ1-4; 10 bases match TRBD1. The CDR3 extends over 16 amino acids. Germline assignment: CDR1 LNHNV and CDR2 YYDKDF (reference sequence). With V trimmed by 1 base and J by 6 bases, 5 bases remained unmatched. The CDR3 is CATSRGSGTGDEKLFF. The CDR3 nucleotides read TGTGCCACCAGCAGAGGATCCGGGACAGGGGATGAAAAACTGTTTTTT.

The CDR3 nucleotides read TGTGCCAGCAGTGTACCTACAGGGGGCACCCCCGGGTGGCCCCAGCATTTT. Protein: CASSVPTGGTPGWPQHF. This chain joins TRBV6-1 and TRBJ1-5, with 9 bases lining up with TRBD1. The CDR3 extends over 17 amino acids. The V and J ends lost 4 bases and 9 bases, in that order; junction bases with no gene match: 16. In germline, CDR1 is MNHNS, CDR2 SASEGT.

The chain couples TRBV19 to TRBJ2-7, with D possibly being TRBD2 (5 bases). The germline CDR1 and CDR2 sequences are LNHDA and SQIVND (reference sequence). V was pared by 3 bases and J by 0 bases, with 15 bases between. This CDR3 spans 16 amino acids. CDR3 sequence reads: CASSIEAGVSSYEQYF. The CDR3 DNA reads as TGTGCCAGTAGTATTGAGGCGGGCGTCAGCTCCTACGAGCAGTACTTC.

The chain is built from TRBV11-2 and TRBJ2-1; 7 bases fit TRBD2. The J segment lost 0 bases and the V segment lost 4 bases, leaving 6 bases of the junction unmatched. Per the germline V gene, CDR1 is SGHAT and CDR2 is FQNNGV. CDR3 length equals 16 residues. The CDR3 coding sequence is TGTGCCAGCAGCTCGAGCGGGATCCGCTCCTACAATGAGCAGTTCTTC. Amino acid sequence: CASSSSGIRSYNEQFF.

The table lists this clone with a few counts. V gene TRBV5-4 combines with J gene TRBJ2-1; 9 positions agree with TRBD2. The CDR3 covers 17 residues. CDR1 SGHNT and CDR2 YYREEE come from the germline V gene (reference sequence). The V gene end was trimmed by 4 bases and the J gene end by 0 bases; junction bases not matched to a gene: 8. The CDR3 region has the DNA TGTGCCAGCAGCCTGACGAGCGGGAGGTCCTCCTACAATGAGCAGTTCTTC. Protein sequence: CASSLTSGRSSYNEQFF.

This rearrangement joins TRBV4-2 to TRBJ2-5; 15 nucleotides match TRBD2. V was pared by 0 bases and J by 2 bases, with 16 bases of the junction left unmatched. The germline V gene encodes CDR1 LGHNA and CDR2 YNFKEQ. The CDR3 has 22 amino acids. In nucleotides, the CDR3 is TGTGCCAGCAGCCAAGATAGGGGCGGTGGCAGGGGACTAGCGGGAGGACAAGAGACCCAGTACTTC. Its translation: CASSQDRGGGRGLAGGQETQYF.

This rearrangement joins TRBV9 to TRBJ2-7; D not certain. The CDR3 is 11 amino acids. Germline assignment: CDR1 SGDLS and CDR2 YYNGEE. The V gene lost 3 bases and the J gene lost 4 bases, with 5 bases spanning the gap. CDR3 in amino acids: CASSDQYEQYF. CDR3 nucleotide sequence: TGTGCCAGCAGCGACCAGTACGAGCAGTACTTC.

This clone was detected only once. The V gene is TRBV6-5, the J gene TRBJ2-2; 9 nucleotides agree with TRBD1. CDR1 is MNHEY, CDR2 SVGAGI, per germline. Trimming cost V 5 bases and J 7 bases; bases outside gene matches: 8. The CDR3 has 15 residues. The DNA of the CDR3 is TGTGCCAGCAGTAGTACAGGGGGCGCGGGCGGGGAGCTGTTTTTT. The encoded protein is CASSSTGGAGGELFF.

The CDR3 loop reads CASSHSGGTYNEQFF. In DNA form, the CDR3 reads TGTGCCAGCAGCCATAGCGGGGGTACCTACAATGAGCAGTTCTTC. This chain joins TRBV5-4 and TRBJ2-1; 9 bases are a match to TRBD2. There are 15 residues in the CDR3. CDR1 and CDR2 (germline): SGHNT, YYREEE (reference sequence). The V gene end was trimmed by 4 bases and the J gene end by 2 bases; junction bases not matched to a gene: 4.

The V call is TRBV18, the J call TRBJ1-1; tentative D call: TRBD1 (6 bases). V lost 1 base to trimming and J lost 0 bases, with 9 bases between them. The CDR3 is made up of 15 amino acids. Per germline, CDR1 KGHSH and CDR2 LQKENI. The CDR3, as DNA: TGTGCCAGCTCACCACTGCCAGGGGTGAACACTGAAGCTTTCTTT. It encodes CASSPLPGVNTEAFF.

V gene TRBV7-2 combines with J gene TRBJ2-5; the match to TRBD2 covers 12 bases. The CDR3 contains 13 residues. CDR1 is SGHTA and CDR2 is FQGNSA in the germline V gene. With V trimmed by 5 bases and J by 11 bases, 6 bases remained unmatched. The CDR3 here is CASSPTSGSSQYF. In DNA form, the CDR3 reads TGTGCCAGCAGCCCGACTAGCGGGAGCTCTCAGTACTTC. The full variable domain, its missing parts supplied by reference TRBV7-2 and TRBJ2-5, is GAGVSQSPSNKVTEKGKDVELRCDPISGHTALYWYRQSLGQGLEFLIYFQGNSAPDKSGLPSDRFSAERTGGSVSTLTIQRTQQEDSAVYLCASSPTSGSSQYFGPGTRLLVL.

The chain employs TRBV6-5 and TRBJ2-7, with TRBD1 as a possible D gene (5 bases). CDR3 length equals 16 residues. The ends were cut back, 3 bases at V and 1 base at J, with 16 bases in the middle. Germline lookup yields CDR1 MNHEY and CDR2 SVGAGI. CDR3: CASSYLPAPGSYEQYF. CDR3 bases: TGTGCCAGCAGTTATCTACCGGCCCCAGGGTCCTACGAGCAGTACTTC.

The chain has TRBV29-1 and TRBJ2-6; the D is unclear. Between the trimmed V and J ends, which lost 6 bases and 4 bases, there was a span of 10 bases. CDR1 and CDR2 from the germline V gene are SQVTM and ANQGSEA. CDR3 size: 13 residues. As DNA, the CDR3 is TGCAGCGTCGGGTTCCGGGGGGCCAACGTCCTGACTTTC. Translation gives CSVGFRGANVLTF.

J is TRBJ2-7 and V is TRBV30; possibly TRBD2 for D (6 bases). Trimming pared 2 bases from V and 7 bases from J, leaving 21 bases between. Germline CDR1 and CDR2: GTSNPN and SVGIG (reference sequence). The CDR3 runs to 15 residues. Here the CDR3 reads CAWSQDTTQGGEQYF. The DNA of the CDR3 is TGTGCCTGGAGTCAAGACACAACCCAGGGAGGAGAGCAGTACTTC.

This chain links TRBV28 with TRBJ1-5, with D perhaps TRBD1 (6 bases). CDR1 and CDR2 (germline): MDHEN, SYDVKM. The V gene lost 2 bases and the J gene lost 3 bases, with 11 bases spanning the gap. This CDR3 contains 15 residues. The CDR3 region is CASSLHGQLNQPQHF. The CDR3 DNA is TGTGCCAGCAGTTTACACGGACAGCTCAATCAGCCCCAGCATTTT.

The sample holds a few counts of this clone. This chain uses TRBV28 with TRBJ2-1, with 9 positions matching TRBD2. Germline assignment: CDR1 MDHEN and CDR2 SYDVKM. The CDR3 sequence is 15 residues long. Trimming removed 3 bases from V and 9 bases from J; junction bases left unmatched: 9. CDR3 sequence: CASSLVGLANGEQFF. CDR3 bases: TGTGCCAGCAGTTTGGTCGGACTAGCGAACGGTGAGCAGTTCTTC.

The rearrangement uses TRBV29-1 and TRBJ2-7; D gene unclear. Trimming shortened V by 7 bases and J by 2 bases, and 12 bases separated the two germline ends. The CDR3 length is 12 residues. Germline CDR1 reads SQVTM; CDR2 reads ANQGSEA. For the CDR3, the DNA is TGCAGCGCCTCACAGTCTACCTACGAGCAGTACTTC. Translation gives CSASQSTYEQYF.

The chain uses TRBV29-1 and TRBJ1-1; 7 nucleotides align to TRBD1. Germline loops: CDR1 SQVTM, CDR2 ANQGSEA. J lost 0 bases, V lost 7 bases, and 5 bases had no gene match. The CDR3 totals 13 residues. Here the CDR3 reads CSASTGLNTEAFF. CDR3 sequence (DNA): TGCAGCGCCTCGACAGGGTTGAACACTGAAGCTTTCTTT.

Only one count was recorded for this clone. The V call is TRBV30, the J call TRBJ1-4; the D gene is possibly TRBD1 (6 bases). Per germline, CDR1 GTSNPN and CDR2 SVGIG (reference sequence). The CDR3 contains 15 residues. Trimming cost V 2 bases and J 5 bases, with 15 bases left between them. Here the CDR3 DNA reads TGTGCCTGGAGTCGGGGGGGGGCGAGCAATGAAAAACTGTTTTTT. Translating gives CAWSRGGASNEKLFF.

This clone was counted only a few times. This chain connects TRBV7-3 to TRBJ2-1; D possibly corresponds to TRBD2 (6 bases). Per germline, CDR1 SGHTA and CDR2 FQGTGA. This CDR3 contains 15 residues. Trimming pared 2 bases from V and 0 bases from J, leaving 8 bases between. The CDR3 protein is CASSLGGNSYNEQFF. CDR3 nucleotide sequence: TGTGCCAGCAGCTTAGGCGGGAACTCCTACAATGAGCAGTTCTTC.

The gene calls are TRBV7-7 and TRBJ2-1; maybe TRBD2 (5 bases). Looked up from germline, CDR1 is SSHAT and CDR2 is FNYEAQ (reference sequence). This CDR3 has 12 amino acids. Between the trimmed V and J ends, which lost 5 bases and 9 bases, there was a span of 11 bases. This CDR3 reads CASSAGLGEQFF. In DNA, the CDR3 is TGTGCCAGCAGCGCAGGACTTGGTGAGCAGTTCTTC.

The CDR3 region is CSVVGLAGGSTSYEQYF. Here the CDR3 DNA reads TGCAGCGTAGTGGGACTAGCGGGAGGCAGTACCTCCTACGAGCAGTACTTC. V usage is TRBV29-1 and J usage is TRBJ2-7; 15 bases are shared with TRBD2. This CDR3 spans 17 amino acids. The J segment lost 0 bases and the V segment lost 6 bases, leaving 9 bases of the junction unmatched. Germline-derived CDR1 and CDR2 are SQVTM and ANQGSEA.

The genes are TRBV5-1 and TRBJ2-5; 10 bases fit TRBD1. V shed 3 bases, J shed 2 bases, and the junction held 4 bases outside the gene matches. The CDR3 sequence is 15 residues long. From germline, CDR1 is SGHRS and CDR2 YFSETQ. CDR3 sequence: CASSSRDRGQETQYF. As DNA, the CDR3 is TGCGCCAGCAGCTCCCGGGACAGGGGACAAGAGACCCAGTACTTC.

This chain joins TRBV7-8 and TRBJ2-3; 9 bases are a match to TRBD2. V dropped 7 bases and J dropped 6; count of bases not matched to a gene: 5. This CDR3 is built from 13 residues. Germline assignment: CDR1 SGHVS and CDR2 FQNEAQ. CDR3: CASTLAGLDTQYF. CDR3 coding DNA: TGTGCCAGCACGCTAGCGGGGTTGGATACGCAGTATTTT.

This clone was found a few times. The chain uses TRBV30 and TRBJ2-3; TRBD2 agrees at 8 bases. J gave up 4 bases and V 5 bases, and 11 bases lay outside the gene matches. CDR1 is GTSNPN and CDR2 is SVGIG in the germline V gene (reference sequence). CDR3 length equals 15 residues. CDR3 region: CAWSRGERESDTQYF. The CDR3 coding sequence is TGTGCCTGGTCACGCGGTGAGCGGGAGTCAGATACGCAGTATTTT.